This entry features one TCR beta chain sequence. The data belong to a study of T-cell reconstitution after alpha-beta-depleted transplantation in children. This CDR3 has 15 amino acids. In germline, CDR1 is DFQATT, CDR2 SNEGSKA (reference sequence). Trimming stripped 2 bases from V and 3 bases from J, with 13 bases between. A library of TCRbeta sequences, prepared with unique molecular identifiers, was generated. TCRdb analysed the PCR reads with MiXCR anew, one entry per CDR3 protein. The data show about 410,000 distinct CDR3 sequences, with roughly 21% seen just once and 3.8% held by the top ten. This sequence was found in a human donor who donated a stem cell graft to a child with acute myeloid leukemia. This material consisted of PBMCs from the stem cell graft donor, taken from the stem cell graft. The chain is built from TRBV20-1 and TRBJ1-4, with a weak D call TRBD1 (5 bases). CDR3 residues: CSARRPRRANEKLFF. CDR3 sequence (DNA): TGCAGTGCTAGACGTCCTCGCAGGGCTAATGAAAAACTGTTTTTT.